This TCR beta chain was retrieved from a study of blood T cell repertoires in COVID-19. Repertoires were generated with immunoSEQ multiplex PCR, while TCRdb's copy carries only in-frame clones and drops some. The sample consists of about 170,000 clones, 88% of them appearing once. The source of this sequence is a man between 60 and 75 years old with acute or convalescent COVID-19. Sequencing was performed on peripheral blood.

CDR3 sequence: CASSKAGGPSDTQYF. The CDR3 nucleotides read TGTGCCAGCAGCAAAGCGGGGGGGCCCTCAGATACGCAGTATTTT. This chain uses TRBV2 with TRBJ2-3; 10 bases match TRBD2. V lost 6 bases, J lost 4 bases, and 7 bases stayed unmatched. In germline, CDR1 is SNHLY, CDR2 FYNNEI. The CDR3 has 15 residues.